One sample yielded the 29 T cell receptor beta chains listed below, sequenced in a study of cytomegalovirus exposure and HLA in healthy donors. The PCR employed 60 Vbeta primers together with 13 Jbeta primers. TCRdb's copy holds only in-frame clones and misses some; the assay was immunoSEQ multiplex PCR. This table has 220,000 or so clones, almost 80% appearing once. The sequencing input was PBMCs. Receptor source: a male donor in good health and CMV-seronegative.

This chain joins TRBV9 and TRBJ1-1; tentative D call: TRBD1 (5 bases). Trimming cost V 2 bases and J 1 base, with 9 bases left between them. The CDR3 is 14 amino acids. In germline, CDR1 is SGDLS, CDR2 YYNGEE. The CDR3 reads CASSVTGSNTEAFF. The CDR3 coding sequence is TGTGCCAGCAGCGTCACAGGATCGAACACTGAAGCTTTCTTT.

This chain links TRBV19 with TRBJ2-5; 8 bases are shared with TRBD1. Germline V gives CDR1 LNHDA, CDR2 SQIVND (reference sequence). This CDR3 region has 14 residues. V trimming: 4 bases; J trimming: 5 bases; junction bases outside the gene matches: 6. The CDR3 is CASSTRTGWETQYF. The CDR3 coding sequence is TGTGCCAGTAGTACCAGGACAGGGTGGGAGACCCAGTACTTC.

V usage is TRBV7-9 and J usage is TRBJ2-7, with no clear D. Trimming took off 2 bases at V and 3 bases at J, with 5 bases between the two ends. Germline-derived CDR1 and CDR2 are SEHNR and FQNEAQ (reference sequence). This CDR3 is built from 12 residues. The CDR3 nucleotides read TGTGCCAGCAGCTTAATCAGCTACGAGCAGTACTTC. Protein: CASSLISYEQYF.

V gene TRBV9 combines with J gene TRBJ1-2; D is unclear. Trimming cost V 1 base and J 5 bases, with 6 bases left between them. Germline CDR1 is SGDLS and CDR2 is YYNGEE. The CDR3 is 12 amino acids. CDR3 residues: CASSVSEYGYTF. CDR3 bases: TGTGCCAGCAGCGTATCCGAGTATGGCTACACCTTC.

CDR3 sequence reads: CASSPGTIQETQYF. CDR3 in DNA: TGTGCCAGCAGCCCCGGGACTATCCAAGAGACCCAGTACTTC. This rearrangement joins TRBV9 to TRBJ2-5; 7 nucleotides align to TRBD2. Germline V gene sequence: CDR1 SGDLS, CDR2 YYNGEE. The CDR3 totals 14 residues. Germline trimming cut 4 bases from V and 1 base from J; bases unmatched to any gene: 4.

The V gene is TRBV7-2, the J gene TRBJ2-3, with TRBD2 matching 10 bases. V shed 6 bases, J shed 4 bases, and the junction held 7 bases outside the gene matches. The CDR3 length is 15 residues. Germline V lookup: CDR1 SGHTA, CDR2 FQGNSA. The CDR3 here is CASRFTSGKADTQYF. Written as DNA, the CDR3 is TGTGCCAGCAGATTTACTAGCGGGAAAGCAGATACGCAGTATTTT. Full variable domain (outside the CDR3, taken from reference TRBV7-2 and TRBJ2-3): GAGVSQSPSNKVTEKGKDVELRCDPISGHTALYWYRQSLGQGLEFLIYFQGNSAPDKSGLPSDRFSAERTGGSVSTLTIQRTQQEDSAVYLCASRFTSGKADTQYFGPGTRLTVL.

The rearrangement uses TRBV30 and TRBJ2-5; D unclear. The CDR3 loop spans 13 amino acids. CDR1 is GTSNPN, CDR2 SVGIG, per germline (reference sequence). The V gene lost 0 bases and the J gene lost 4 bases, with 9 bases spanning the gap. The CDR3 region is CAWSVRSRETQYF. The CDR3 DNA reads TGTGCCTGGAGTGTTCGGTCTCGAGAGACCCAGTACTTC. The entire variable domain, with the rest obtained from reference TRBV30 and TRBJ2-5, is as follows: SQTIHQWPATLVQPVGSPLSLECTVEGTSNPNLYWYRQAAGRGLQLLFYSVGIGQISSEVPQNLSASRPQDRQFILSSKKLLLSDSGFYLCAWSVRSRETQYFGPGTRLLVL.

This clone was observed once. This chain connects TRBV5-1 to TRBJ1-3; possible D gene TRBD1, 6 bases. V was pared by 0 bases and J by 2 bases, with 9 bases between. The CDR3 extends over 15 amino acids. Germline V lookup: CDR1 SGHRS, CDR2 YFSETQ. The CDR3 region is CASSLAGQTGNTIYF. For the CDR3, the DNA is TGCGCCAGCAGCTTGGCGGGACAAACTGGAAACACCATATATTTT.

This chain links TRBV2 with TRBJ2-2; D gene uncertain. This CDR3 spans 13 amino acids. The germline CDR1 and CDR2 sequences are SNHLY and FYNNEI. V was pared by 6 bases and J by 1 base, with 6 bases between. CDR3 residues: CASRTRNTGELFF. DNA for the CDR3: TGTGCCAGCAGGACACGGAACACCGGGGAGCTGTTTTTT. Combining the CDR3 with reference TRBV2 and TRBJ2-2 gives the whole variable domain EPEVTQTPSHQVTQMGQEVILRCVPISNHLYFYWYRQILGQKVEFLVSFYNNEISEKSEIFDDQFSVERPDGSNFTLKIRSTKLEDSAMYFCASRTRNTGELFFGEGSRLTVL.

On this clone: The same CDR3 is also encoded by other DNA sequences in this sample. The chain employs TRBV18 and TRBJ2-5; D is perhaps TRBD2 (6 bases). The CDR3 has 13 amino acids. V lost 3 bases and J 4 bases, leaving 9 bases between the germline ends. The V gene's germline CDR1 is KGHSH and CDR2 LQKENI. CDR3 coding DNA: TGTGCCAGCTCACCTCAGGGAGGAGAGACCCAGTACTTC. This encodes CASSPQGGETQYF.

J is TRBJ1-2 and V is TRBV18; D is unclear. Trimming took 2 bases from V and 3 from J, leaving 7 bases between them. Looked up from germline, CDR1 is KGHSH and CDR2 is LQKENI. The CDR3 is 13 amino acids. The DNA of the CDR3 is TGTGCCAGCTCACCAGATGTAGACTATGGCTACACCTTC. It specifies CASSPDVDYGYTF.

This clone was seen more than once but under ten times. The V gene is TRBV7-9, the J gene TRBJ1-1; no clear D. V shed 5 bases and J shed 1 base, with 8 bases lying between them. Germline V gene lookup returns CDR1 SEHNR and CDR2 FQNEAQ (reference sequence). The CDR3 runs to 13 residues. The DNA for the CDR3 is TGTGCCAGCAGCCCCCGACAGAACACTGAAGCTTTCTTT. Its protein product is CASSPRQNTEAFF.

CDR3 bases: TGTGCCAGCAGCCGGGAAAGGACAGGGGTGGGCGTCTATGGCTACACCTTC. Translated: CASSRERTGVGVYGYTF. J is TRBJ1-2 and V is TRBV5-6, with TRBD1 matching over 9 bases. Germline loops: CDR1 SGHDT, CDR2 YYEEEE. This CDR3 has 17 residues. Losses at the gene ends were 4 bases for V and 4 bases for J; bases not matched to a gene: 14.

This clone occurred a few times. J is TRBJ1-1 and V is TRBV28; tentative D call: TRBD1 (5 bases). Germline loops: CDR1 MDHEN, CDR2 SYDVKM. Deletions cut 4 bases from V and 3 bases from J, with 9 bases between. The CDR3 spans 13 residues. CDR3 coding DNA: TGTGCCAGCAGTTCCCGGGGGGACACTGAAGCTTTCTTT. This encodes CASSSRGDTEAFF.

The chain has TRBV11-3 and TRBJ2-1; D perhaps matches TRBD1 (6 bases). The V end lost 5 bases, the J end lost 4 bases, and 15 bases lay between the germline ends. The CDR3 runs 15 residues. In germline, CDR1 is SGHNT, CDR2 YENEEA. The CDR3 region is CASSPGDPSYNEQFF. For the CDR3, the DNA is TGTGCCAGCAGCCCAGGGGACCCTAGTTACAATGAGCAGTTCTTC. Looking up the rest from reference TRBV11-3 and TRBJ2-1 gives the full variable domain: EAGVVQSPRYKIIEKKQPVAFWCNPISGHNTLYWYLQNLGQGPELLIRYENEEAVDDSQLPKDRFSAERLKGVDSTLKIQPAELGDSAVYLCASSPGDPSYNEQFFGPGTRLTVL.

A remark on this clone: One junction end disagrees with the germline gene, perhaps due to a read error. The chain joins TRBV19 to TRBJ2-3; 8 bases map to TRBD2. The CDR3 has 14 residues. The germline V gene encodes CDR1 LNHDA and CDR2 SQIVND (reference sequence). This CDR3 reads CATSTRGSGMPIDF. CDR3 DNA sequence: TGTGCCACCTCTACCCGGGGTAGCGGGATGCCCATAGACTTT. The entire variable domain, with the rest obtained from reference TRBV19 and TRBJ2-3, is as follows: DGGITQSPKYLFRKEGQNVTLSCEQNLNHDAMYWYRQDPGQGLRLIYYSQIVNDFQKGDIAEGYSVSREKKESFPLTVTSAQKNPTAFYLCATSTRGSGMPIDFGPGTRLTVL.

With respect to this clone: Distinct nucleotide sequences in the sample also encode this CDR3. The V gene is TRBV27, the J gene TRBJ2-3; TRBD1 aligns across 8 bases. Looked up from germline, CDR1 is MNHEY and CDR2 is SMNVEV (reference sequence). The CDR3 length is 16 residues. V dropped 3 bases and J dropped 6; count of bases not matched to a gene: 11. The CDR3, as DNA: TGTGCCAGCAGTTTCCTCAGGGGGCTTCTCACGGATACGCAGTATTTT. The encoded protein is CASSFLRGLLTDTQYF.

The chain combines TRBV5-8 with TRBJ1-5; weak D call: TRBD1 (6 bases). With 2 bases removed from V and 7 bases from J, the gap between germline ends came to 13 bases. The germline V gene encodes CDR1 SGHTS and CDR2 YDEGEE. The CDR3 covers 14 residues. The CDR3 region is CASSFTGRGQPQHF. CDR3 nucleotide sequence: TGTGCCAGCAGCTTCACAGGGAGGGGACAGCCCCAGCATTTT. Full variable domain (outside the CDR3, taken from reference TRBV5-8 and TRBJ1-5): EAGVTQSPTHLIKTRGQQATLRCSPISGHTSVYWYQQALGLGLQFLLWYDEGEERNRGNFPPRFSGRQFPNYSSELNVNALELEDSALYLCASSFTGRGQPQHFGDGTRLSIL.

The V call is TRBV28, the J call TRBJ2-1, with 8 bases lining up with TRBD2. J gave up 3 bases and V 5 bases, and 9 bases lay outside the gene matches. CDR3 length: 16 residues. Looked up from germline, CDR1 is MDHEN and CDR2 is SYDVKM. CDR3 protein: CASSLQAGENYNEQFF. The CDR3 bases are TGTGCCAGCAGTCTACAAGCGGGAGAGAACTACAATGAGCAGTTCTTC.

The gene calls are TRBV5-6 and TRBJ1-5, with D possibly being TRBD1 (6 bases). V was cut by 4 bases and J by 8 bases, with 13 bases left in between. CDR3 length: 13 amino acids. Germline CDR1 is SGHDT and CDR2 is YYEEEE. The chain's CDR3 is CASSLLPGEPQHF. For the CDR3, the DNA is TGTGCCAGCAGCCTCCTCCCAGGGGAGCCCCAGCATTTT.

The rearrangement joins TRBV28 to TRBJ2-2; 9 bases match TRBD2. Trimming removed 3 bases from V and 1 base from J; junction bases left unmatched: 6. The length of the CDR3 is 17 residues. The germline CDR1 and CDR2 sequences are MDHEN and SYDVKM. The CDR3 nucleotides read TGTGCCAGCAGTTTTCAGCTAGCGGGGCTGAACACCGGGGAGCTGTTTTTT. Translated: CASSFQLAGLNTGELFF. The full variable domain, in which reference TRBV28 and TRBJ2-2 provide the parts outside the CDR3, is DVKVTQSSRYLVKRTGEKVFLECVQDMDHENMFWYRQDPGLGLRLIYFSYDVKMKEKGDIPEGYSVSREKKERFSLILESASTNQTSMYLCASSFQLAGLNTGELFFGEGSRLTVL.

Concerning this clone itself: One end of the junction does not line up with germline, which may come from a read error. This chain uses TRBV6-5 with TRBJ1-1; D gene unclear. There are 14 residues in the CDR3. The V gene's germline CDR1 is MNHEY and CDR2 SVGAGI. The CDR3 is CASSDSYGNTEAFF. CDR3 coding DNA: TGTGCCAGCAGTGACTCCTATGGGAACACTGAAGCTTTCTTT.

This clone has just one count. The chain employs TRBV28 and TRBJ2-5; perhaps TRBD2 as D (6 bases). The V gene lost 0 bases and the J gene lost 5 bases, with 10 bases spanning the gap. Germline V gene sequence: CDR1 MDHEN, CDR2 SYDVKM. The CDR3 runs 14 residues. CDR3: CASSLWGGMETQYF. Written as DNA, the CDR3 is TGTGCCAGCAGTTTATGGGGAGGAATGGAGACCCAGTACTTC.

This clone has just one count. CDR3 nucleotides: TGTGCCAGCAGTAACCCCCTGCGAAACTATGGCTACACCTTC. Protein: CASSNPLRNYGYTF. The chain couples TRBV6-6 to TRBJ1-2; no definite D call. The ends were cut back, 5 bases at V and 2 bases at J, with 12 bases in the middle. This CDR3 spans 14 amino acids. The germline V gene encodes CDR1 MNHNY and CDR2 SVGAGI (reference sequence).

The chain couples TRBV6-5 to TRBJ2-1; TRBD2 aligns across 11 bases. V lost 6 bases and J lost 9; bases outside the gene matches: 10. Germline CDR1 MNHEY, CDR2 SVGAGI. The CDR3 runs to 15 residues. The CDR3 bases are TGTGCCAGCAGCCCCGGGACTAGCGGTTTCGGTGAGCAGTTCTTC. Its translation: CASSPGTSGFGEQFF.

This chain links TRBV18 with TRBJ1-5; D may be TRBD1 (5 bases). The CDR3 is 13 residues long. CDR1 and CDR2 (germline): KGHSH, LQKENI. Trimming stripped 6 bases from V and 3 bases from J, with 9 bases between. The CDR3 reads CASSAGYNQPQHF. CDR3 in DNA: TGTGCCAGCTCGGCAGGGTACAATCAGCCCCAGCATTTT.

The genes are TRBV28 and TRBJ2-2; 7 nucleotides match TRBD2. The V gene's germline CDR1 is MDHEN and CDR2 SYDVKM. Losses at the gene ends were 2 bases for V and 7 bases for J; bases not matched to a gene: 4. There are 14 residues in the CDR3. CDR3: CASSLGRVGGELFF. The CDR3, as DNA: TGTGCCAGCAGTTTAGGGAGGGTCGGCGGGGAGCTGTTTTTT. Together with reference TRBV28 and TRBJ2-2, the CDR3 gives the full variable domain: DVKVTQSSRYLVKRTGEKVFLECVQDMDHENMFWYRQDPGLGLRLIYFSYDVKMKEKGDIPEGYSVSREKKERFSLILESASTNQTSMYLCASSLGRVGGELFFGEGSRLTVL.

This clone was seen a few times. The chain couples TRBV5-6 to TRBJ1-5; D gene unclear. This CDR3 contains 15 residues. The V and J ends lost 4 bases and 0 bases respectively, with 11 bases between them. Germline lookup yields CDR1 SGHDT and CDR2 YYEEEE. CDR3 sequence: CASSGRNPSNQPQHF. The CDR3 DNA is TGTGCCAGCAGCGGGAGAAATCCTAGCAATCAGCCCCAGCATTTT.

In its sample, this clone was seen once. This chain connects TRBV4-2 to TRBJ2-1; unclear D gene. This CDR3 is 11 amino acids long. CDR1 is LGHNA, CDR2 YNFKEQ, per germline. V lost 5 bases and J lost 8, with 7 bases in between. The chain's CDR3 is CASSYMDEQFF. Here the CDR3 DNA reads TGTGCCAGCAGCTACATGGATGAGCAGTTCTTC.